This record covers a single T cell receptor (beta chain). Its antigen is not known. RNA amounts of about 0.45 to 1 ug underwent reverse transcription with random hexamers. Amplification of TCR beta CDR3 was carried out by immunoSEQ multiplex PCR, which covered 54 Vbeta and 13 Jbeta segments. TCRdb recomputed calls from the immunoSEQ multiplex PCR reads with MiXCR, one row per CDR3 protein. Here the sample spans about 83,000 distinct CDR3 sequences, roughly 96% being singletons. These data are taken from a study of CD8 T cells in Susac syndrome. Looking at the study overall: Clinical remission applied to under 10 sequenced Susac syndrome patients, and about 6 had active disease.

Study results and caveats: It was acknowledged by the study that relatively few individuals were included in its TCR sequencing and HLA analysis.

V lost 0 bases, J lost 4 bases, and 10 bases lay in between. The CDR3 loop spans 15 amino acids. Germline CDR1 is MGHRA and CDR2 is YSYEKL. The sequenced material came from CD8+ T cells from PBMCs. The rearrangement links TRBV4-1 to TRBJ1-3; D is undetermined. This clonotype was sampled from a human donor with Susac syndrome. The CDR3 here is CASSQEGDRGNTIYF. CDR3 nucleotide sequence: TGCGCCAGCAGCCAAGAGGGCGATCGGGGAAACACCATATATTTT.